The 22 T cell receptor beta chains below all came from one sample that was sequenced in a study of T-cell memory formation after mild COVID-19. One entry per CDR3 protein, called by TCRdb with MiXCR from the 5' RACE reads. The top ten hold about 21% of the sample, which has 190,000 or so distinct CDR3 sequences, roughly 23% seen once. The sample comprised PBMCs or a T cell subset sorted from them (not recorded which). These receptors originate from an adult woman who had mild COVID-19 (a few samples of this study predate the infection). Cell type and time point are not known.

In this sample, this clonotype turned up a few times. The chain couples TRBV7-9 to TRBJ2-7, with D possibly being TRBD2 (6 bases). From germline, CDR1 is SEHNR and CDR2 FQNEAQ (reference sequence). This CDR3 contains 13 residues. The germline V and J ends were trimmed by 3 bases and 4 bases, with 10 bases remaining between them. The CDR3 loop reads CASSFVEGYEQYF. CDR3 bases: TGTGCCAGCAGCTTCGTGGAGGGGTACGAGCAGTACTTC.

The rearrangement uses TRBV6-1 and TRBJ2-7, with 10 bases lining up with TRBD1. From germline, CDR1 is MNHNS and CDR2 SASEGT. The CDR3 sequence is 15 residues long. V was pared by 0 bases and J by 4 bases, with 3 bases of the junction left unmatched. CDR3 protein: CASSEATGGIYEQYF. CDR3 sequence (DNA): TGTGCCAGCAGTGAAGCGACAGGGGGCATATACGAGCAGTACTTC.

This clonotype was observed a handful of times. This sequence joins TRBV4-3 and TRBJ1-6; D is undetermined. This CDR3 contains 15 residues. Trimming left V 0 bases short and J 8 bases short, with 11 bases between. The germline V gene encodes CDR1 LGHNA and CDR2 YSLEER. The CDR3, as DNA: TGCGCCAGCAGCCAAGATTCTAATGTAGATTCACCCCTCCACTTT. This sequence encodes CASSQDSNVDSPLHF.

The V call is TRBV19, the J call TRBJ2-7; TRBD2 matches at 7 bases. The CDR3 extends over 15 amino acids. J gave up 2 bases and V 3 bases, and 7 bases lay outside the gene matches. The V gene's germline CDR1 is LNHDA and CDR2 SQIVND (reference sequence). The CDR3 region is CASSIRGRAAYEQYF. The CDR3 DNA follows: TGTGCCAGTAGTATTCGAGGGAGGGCGGCCTACGAGCAGTACTTC.

The chain employs TRBV12-3 or TRBV12-4 and TRBJ2-7, with D uncertain. CDR3 length: 14 amino acids. With 2 bases removed from V and 3 bases from J, the gap between germline ends came to 11 bases. The CDR3 spells CASSLSGPYYEQYF. The CDR3 DNA sequence: TGTGCCAGCAGTTTAAGTGGGCCGTACTACGAGCAGTACTTC.

The table lists this clonotype with a few counts. This chain uses TRBV9 with TRBJ1-1, with TRBD1 matching 7 bases. CDR3 length: 13 residues. V lost 3 bases and J lost 4; bases outside the gene matches: 3. The germline CDR1 and CDR2 sequences are SGDLS and YYNGEE. DNA for the CDR3: TGTGCCAGCAGCGGACAGGGTATCACTGAAGCTTTCTTT. Its protein is CASSGQGITEAFF.

The J gene is TRBJ1-6, the V gene TRBV12-3 or TRBV12-4; D is perhaps TRBD1 (5 bases). This CDR3 is built from 16 residues. The V and J ends lost 1 base and 4 bases respectively, with 11 bases between them. The DNA for the CDR3 is TGTGCCAGCAGTTTAGATGGTAGGGGATATAATTCACCCCTCCACTTT. Translated, it gives CASSLDGRGYNSPLHF.

The V gene is TRBV19, the J gene TRBJ1-2; 7 nucleotides match TRBD1. This CDR3 has 14 amino acids. Looked up from germline, CDR1 is LNHDA and CDR2 is SQIVND (reference sequence). Germline trimming cut 6 bases from V and 4 bases from J; bases unmatched to any gene: 8. The CDR3 spells CASSRDSKFYGYTF. CDR3 bases: TGTGCCAGTAGCAGGGACAGTAAATTCTATGGCTACACCTTC.

This chain uses TRBV12-3 or TRBV12-4 with TRBJ2-3, with D possibly TRBD2 on 6 matching bases. This CDR3 is built from 17 residues. Trimming cost V 6 bases and J 2 bases, with 21 bases left between them. The CDR3 region is CASSSDIADYYTDTQYF. CDR3 coding DNA: TGTGCCAGCAGCTCCGACATAGCGGACTACTACACAGATACGCAGTATTTT.

This clonotype was detected only a few times. The chain combines TRBV11-2 with TRBJ2-2, with TRBD2 identical over 7 bases. Germline V gives CDR1 SGHAT, CDR2 FQNNGV. The CDR3 contains 17 residues. J was trimmed by 1 base and V by 2 bases; bases with no gene match: 7. This CDR3 reads CASSLRLADQNTGELFF. CDR3 DNA sequence: TGTGCCAGCAGCTTACGCCTAGCGGATCAGAACACCGGGGAGCTGTTTTTT.

The chain is built from TRBV2 and TRBJ2-3, with 7 positions matching TRBD2. The CDR3 is 20 amino acids. In germline, CDR1 is SNHLY, CDR2 FYNNEI. With 6 bases clipped from V and 0 bases from J, the junction kept 21 bases outside the gene matches. In DNA, the CDR3 is TGTGCCAGCAGCGCACTCGGGGGAGGGCCCCATTCCTCTAGCACAGATACGCAGTATTTT. This codes for CASSALGGGPHSSSTDTQYF.

The V and J genes are TRBV27 and TRBJ2-7; D could derive from TRBD1 or TRBD2 (6 bases each). The germline V gene has CDR1 MNHEY and CDR2 SMNVEV (reference sequence). V was cut by 4 bases and J by 6 bases, with 7 bases left in between. The CDR3 covers 11 residues. Here the CDR3 DNA reads TGTGCCAGCAGTTGGGGGGCCGAGCAGTACTTC. Its protein is CASSWGAEQYF.

The rearrangement joins TRBV12-3 or TRBV12-4 to TRBJ2-1; 9 bases are a match to TRBD2. The CDR3 consists of 16 residues. V lost 5 bases and J lost 6; bases outside the gene matches: 11. The CDR3 loop reads CASSPEASGVFNEQFF. As DNA, the CDR3 is TGTGCCAGCAGTCCAGAGGCTAGCGGGGTCTTCAATGAGCAGTTCTTC.

Only a few counts were recorded for this clonotype. CDR3 nucleotide sequence: TGTGCCAGCAGTTTAGGGGCTGTCGGGGAGCTGTTTTTT. This codes for CASSLGAVGELFF. The chain combines TRBV27 with TRBJ2-2; a possible D gene is TRBD1 (5 bases). The CDR3 sequence is 13 residues long. V was pared by 2 bases and J by 7 bases, with 8 bases between. Germline V lookup: CDR1 MNHEY, CDR2 SMNVEV (reference sequence).

This rearrangement joins TRBV19 to TRBJ2-1; D may be TRBD1 (6 bases). Between the trimmed V and J ends, which lost 5 bases and 3 bases, there was a span of 8 bases. The CDR3 length is 13 residues. Germline V gives CDR1 LNHDA, CDR2 SQIVND (reference sequence). The CDR3 bases are TGTGCCAGTAGTTGGGACATCTACAATGAGCAGTTCTTC. As protein: CASSWDIYNEQFF. Full variable domain (missing parts from reference TRBV19 and TRBJ2-1): DGGITQSPKYLFRKEGQNVTLSCEQNLNHDAMYWYRQDPGQGLRLIYYSQIVNDFQKGDIAEGYSVSREKKESFPLTVTSAQKNPTAFYLCASSWDIYNEQFFGPGTRLTVL.

This clonotype has just a few counts. J is TRBJ1-2 and V is TRBV4-1, with 8 bases that match TRBD1. Trimming at V came to 3 bases and at J to 4 bases, leaving 4 bases not matched to a gene. The germline V gene encodes CDR1 MGHRA and CDR2 YSYEKL. The CDR3 spans 14 residues. The DNA for the CDR3 is TGCGCCAGCAGCCAGGGACAGGCTTCCTATGGCTACACCTTC. Translation: CASSQGQASYGYTF.

Many counts were recorded for this clonotype. V gene TRBV7-9 combines with J gene TRBJ1-1, with 8 bases fitting TRBD1. This CDR3 is 14 amino acids long. The V gene's germline CDR1 is SEHNR and CDR2 FQNEAQ (reference sequence). Unmatched junction bases numbered 6, after V lost 4 bases and J lost 5 bases. CDR3 DNA sequence: TGTGCCAGCAGCTCAGGACAGGGTTGGACTGAAGCTTTCTTT. As protein: CASSSGQGWTEAFF.

J is TRBJ2-7 and V is TRBV29-1, with D tentatively TRBD1 (5 bases). V was cut by 6 bases and J by 0 bases, with 15 bases left in between. CDR1 is SQVTM, CDR2 ANQGSEA, per germline. This CDR3 is built from 14 residues. Here the CDR3 reads CSVPRTSNSYEQYF. The CDR3 nucleotides are TGCAGCGTGCCCCGGACATCAAACTCCTACGAGCAGTACTTC.

This clonotype was seen many times. The chain couples TRBV5-5 to TRBJ1-2; 8 bases match TRBD1. There are 14 residues in the CDR3. Trimming took 3 bases from V and 2 from J; bases not matched to a gene: 3. Germline V gives CDR1 SGHKS, CDR2 YYEKEE (reference sequence). DNA of the CDR3: TGTGCCAGCAGCTCAGGACAGGGAAACTATGGCTACACCTTC. This gives the protein CASSSGQGNYGYTF.

This clonotype was seen more than once but under ten times. This chain joins TRBV5-1 and TRBJ2-7; no firm D call. CDR3 length: 14 residues. V was cut by 2 bases and J by 0 bases, with 9 bases left in between. Germline assignment: CDR1 SGHRS and CDR2 YFSETQ. The CDR3: CASSLETSSYEQYF. The CDR3 bases are TGCGCCAGCAGCTTAGAGACGAGCTCCTACGAGCAGTACTTC.

This sequence joins TRBV20-1 and TRBJ1-1; D might be TRBD1 (6 bases). CDR3 size: 13 residues. V lost 6 bases and J lost 5, with 16 bases in between. In germline, CDR1 is DFQATT, CDR2 SNEGSKA (reference sequence). CDR3 bases: TGCAGTGCCCGGGGGGGCAGGGAAACTGAAGCTTTCTTT. This translates into CSARGGRETEAFF.

This clonotype was picked up a small number of times. CDR3 DNA sequence: TGTGCCTGGAGGGGTACCTACGAGCAGTACTTC. It translates to CAWRGTYEQYF. This chain joins TRBV30 and TRBJ2-7; no reliable D call. Germline CDR1 reads GTSNPN; CDR2 reads SVGIG (reference sequence). The CDR3 sequence is 11 residues long. V was cut by 3 bases and J by 2 bases, with 5 bases left in between.